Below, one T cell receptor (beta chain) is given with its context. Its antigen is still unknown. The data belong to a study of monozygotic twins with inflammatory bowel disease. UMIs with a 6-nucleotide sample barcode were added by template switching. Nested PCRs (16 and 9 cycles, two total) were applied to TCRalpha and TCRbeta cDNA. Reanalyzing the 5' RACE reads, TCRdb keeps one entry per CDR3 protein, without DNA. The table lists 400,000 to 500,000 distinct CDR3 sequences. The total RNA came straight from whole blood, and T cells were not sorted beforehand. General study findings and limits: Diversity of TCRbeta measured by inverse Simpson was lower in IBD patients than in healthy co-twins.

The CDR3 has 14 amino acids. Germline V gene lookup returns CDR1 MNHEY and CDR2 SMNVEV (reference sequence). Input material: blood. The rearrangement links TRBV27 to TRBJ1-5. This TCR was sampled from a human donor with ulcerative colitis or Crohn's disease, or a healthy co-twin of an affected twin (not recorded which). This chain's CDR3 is CASSLAGLNQPQHF.